This TCR beta chain was observed in a study of blood T cell repertoires in COVID-19 (dated by TCRdb to the early 2020s). Regarding the research as a whole: Collaborator samples came from the United States, Italy and Spain and covered acute and convalescent phases of COVID-19. The prospective study material was composed of cDNA or gDNA derived from T cells, B-cell-depleted T cells, or PBMCs. The repertoires were made available in a free public database intended to serve as a resource for research on the immune response to SARS-CoV-2. Nearly every sample came with metadata listing a de-identified subject ID, COVID-19 status, age in years and sex. The samples were drawn from two sources: the first 160 participants of the ongoing ImmuneRACE study, and 1,200 or so subjects contributed by 6 global collaborators. Where HLA class I and class II types were available, the types were taken from metadata supplied by the sample provider, not from assay-based typing. The dataset comprised deeply sampled blood TCRbeta repertoires from subjects exposed to, actively infected with, or recovered from COVID-19. General findings and caveats noted by the study authors: Clinical and demographic metadata were provided uncurated, with the amount varying by source and participant.

The immunoSEQ Assay, a bias-controlled multiplex PCR, was used to amplify TCRbeta CDR3 regions from genomic DNA. The authors' pipeline ran thus. Within the assay, amplification of reference gene primers was used to estimate how many nucleated cells each sample contained. To quantify the absolute abundance of each unique TCRbeta CDR3 rearrangement, sequence reads were collapsed and filtered. For each sample, productive Simpson clonality was calculated as the square root of Simpson's diversity index over productive rearrangements. This is the immuneACCESS table as TCRdb keeps it, with only in-frame sequences that have V and J called. A part of the clones is gone; compared with another copy, unresolved V genes explain less than half, and the rest is unexplained. V and J calls and clone size are as listed in that table; D and trimming were resolved from the DNA. Here the sample has 100,000 to 150,000 clones; over 70% occur a single time. 3.8% of the sample belongs to the ten largest clones.

Whole blood was collected in K2EDTA tubes by collaborating institutions according to the institutions' own protocols. Collaborator samples were shipped for TCRbeta analysis as frozen whole blood, isolated PBMCs, or DNA extracted from either sample type. Points on this clone: Its cognate antigen has yet to be identified. Nothing much larger sits one base from this clone, and base qualities are not available.

From V the trimming removes 5 bases and from J it removes 7 bases, while the gene matches leave 7 bases of the junction unaccounted for. CDR1 and CDR2, per the germline V gene, are SGHDN and FVKESK. From cysteine to phenylalanine, the CDR3 is 15 amino acids long. Here the CDR3 DNA is all that survives: 45 bases in frame from base 1. This receptor was identified in a woman between 45 and 60 years old with acute or convalescent COVID-19. Sequenced: peripheral blood. The chain links TRBV14 with TRBJ2-1, with 11 middle bases fitting TRBD2. The nucleotide sequence reads as follows: TGTGCCAGCAGCTATCTAGCGGGAGGTCCTAATGAGCAGTTCTTC. Its product reads: CASSYLAGGPNEQFF. The entire variable domain, with the stretches around the CDR3 drawn from the reference TRBV14 and TRBJ2-1 proteins, is EAGVTQFPSHSVIEKGQTVTLRCDPISGHDNLYWYRRVMGKEIKFLLHFVKESKQDESGMPNNRFLAERTGGTYSTLKVQPAELEDSGVYFCASSYLAGGPNEQFFGPGTRLTVL.